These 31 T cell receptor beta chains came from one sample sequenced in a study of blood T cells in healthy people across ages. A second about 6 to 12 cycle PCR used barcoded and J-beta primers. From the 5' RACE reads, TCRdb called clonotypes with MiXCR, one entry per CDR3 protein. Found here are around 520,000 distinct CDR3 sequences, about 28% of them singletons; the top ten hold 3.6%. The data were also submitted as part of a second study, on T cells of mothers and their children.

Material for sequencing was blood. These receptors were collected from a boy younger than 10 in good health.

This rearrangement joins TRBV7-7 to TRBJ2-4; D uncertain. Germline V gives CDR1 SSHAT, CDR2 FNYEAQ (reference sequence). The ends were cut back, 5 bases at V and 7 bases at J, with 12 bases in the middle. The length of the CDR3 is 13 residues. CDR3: CASSQEMGNIQYF. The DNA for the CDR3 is TGTGCCAGCAGCCAGGAGATGGGGAACATTCAGTACTTC. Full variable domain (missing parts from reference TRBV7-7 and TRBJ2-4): GAGVSQSPRYKVTKRGQDVTLRCDPISSHATLYWYQQALGQGPEFLTYFNYEAQPDKSGLPSDRFSAERPEGSISTLTIQRTEQRDSAMYRCASSQEMGNIQYFGAGTRLSVL.

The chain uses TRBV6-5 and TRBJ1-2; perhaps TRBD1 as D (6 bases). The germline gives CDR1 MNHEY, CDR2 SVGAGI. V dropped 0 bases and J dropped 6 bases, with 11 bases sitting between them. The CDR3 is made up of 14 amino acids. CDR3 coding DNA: TGTGCCAGCAGTTACTCGACAGGTGGCCATGGCTACACCTTC. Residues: CASSYSTGGHGYTF.

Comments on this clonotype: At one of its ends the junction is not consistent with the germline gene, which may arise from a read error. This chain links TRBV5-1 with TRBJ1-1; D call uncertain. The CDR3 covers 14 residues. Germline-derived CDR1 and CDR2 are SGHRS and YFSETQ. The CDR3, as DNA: TGCGCCAGCAGCCCCCGGGCCTCGAACGCTGAAGCTTTCTTT. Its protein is CASSPRASNAEAFF.

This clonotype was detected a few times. Written as DNA, the CDR3 is TGTGCCAGCAGCTCCGGGACAGGACTCTCCTACGAGCAGTACTTC. It is translated as CASSSGTGLSYEQYF. J is TRBJ2-7 and V is TRBV14; 8 bases agree with TRBD1. J was trimmed by 0 bases and V by 5 bases; bases with no gene match: 6. CDR1 and CDR2 from the germline V gene are SGHDN and FVKESK. This CDR3 region has 15 residues.

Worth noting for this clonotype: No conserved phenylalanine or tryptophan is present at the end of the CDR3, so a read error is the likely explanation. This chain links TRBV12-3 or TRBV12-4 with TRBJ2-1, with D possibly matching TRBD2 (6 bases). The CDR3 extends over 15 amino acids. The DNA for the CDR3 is TGCGCCAGCAGTTTAGGGATGGGGGGTTACAATGAGCAGTTCGTC. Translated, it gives CASSLGMGGYNEQFV.

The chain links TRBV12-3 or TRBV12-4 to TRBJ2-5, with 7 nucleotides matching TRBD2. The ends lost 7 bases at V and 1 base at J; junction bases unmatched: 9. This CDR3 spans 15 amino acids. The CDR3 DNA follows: TGTGCCAGCATCTCGAGGGCTAGCGGCCAAGAGACCCAGTACTTC. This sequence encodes CASISRASGQETQYF.

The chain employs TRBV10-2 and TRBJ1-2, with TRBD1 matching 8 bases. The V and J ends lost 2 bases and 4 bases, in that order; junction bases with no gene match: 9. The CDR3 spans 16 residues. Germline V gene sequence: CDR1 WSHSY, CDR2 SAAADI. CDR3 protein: CASSEPGLGQAYGYTF. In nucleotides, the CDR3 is TGCGCCAGCAGTGAGCCCGGTCTGGGACAGGCCTATGGCTACACCTTC.

The CDR3 DNA follows: TGTGCCAGCAGTTACTCTAGCGGGAGGGCCGGGGAGACCCAGTACTTC. Translating it yields CASSYSSGRAGETQYF. The J gene is TRBJ2-5, the V gene TRBV6-6, with 11 bases identical to TRBD2. J was trimmed by 5 bases and V by 0 bases; bases with no gene match: 5. CDR1 is MNHNY, CDR2 SVGAGI, per germline (reference sequence). The CDR3 has 16 residues.

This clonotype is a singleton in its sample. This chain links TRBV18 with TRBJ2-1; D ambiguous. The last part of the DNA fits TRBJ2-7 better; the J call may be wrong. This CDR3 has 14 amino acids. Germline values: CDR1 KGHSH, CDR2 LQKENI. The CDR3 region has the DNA TGTGCCAGCTCACCACCCGACACCTTTTACGAGCAGTACTTC. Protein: CASSPPDTFYEQYF.

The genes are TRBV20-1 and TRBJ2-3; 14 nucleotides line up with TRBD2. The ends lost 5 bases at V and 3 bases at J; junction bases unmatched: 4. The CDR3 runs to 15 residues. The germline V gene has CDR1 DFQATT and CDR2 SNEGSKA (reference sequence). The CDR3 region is CSAQGLAGATDTQYF. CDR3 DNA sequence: TGCAGTGCTCAGGGACTAGCGGGAGCTACAGATACGCAGTATTTT.

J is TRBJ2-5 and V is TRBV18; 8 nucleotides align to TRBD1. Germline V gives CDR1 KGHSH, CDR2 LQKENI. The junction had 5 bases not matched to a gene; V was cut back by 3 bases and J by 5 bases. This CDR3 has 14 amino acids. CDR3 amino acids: CASSPTGAGETQYF. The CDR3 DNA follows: TGTGCCAGCTCACCGACAGGGGCGGGGGAGACCCAGTACTTC.

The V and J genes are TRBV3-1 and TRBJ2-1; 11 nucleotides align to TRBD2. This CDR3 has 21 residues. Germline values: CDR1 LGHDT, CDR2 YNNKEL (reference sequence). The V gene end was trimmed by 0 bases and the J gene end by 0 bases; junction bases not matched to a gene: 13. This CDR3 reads CASSQDEPSGGFPGSYNEQFF. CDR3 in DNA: TGTGCCAGCAGCCAAGATGAGCCTAGCGGGGGGTTCCCAGGCTCCTACAATGAGCAGTTCTTC.

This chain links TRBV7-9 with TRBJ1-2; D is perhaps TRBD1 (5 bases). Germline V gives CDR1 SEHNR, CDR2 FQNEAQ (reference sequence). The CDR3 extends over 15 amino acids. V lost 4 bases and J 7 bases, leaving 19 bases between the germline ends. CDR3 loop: CASSSYTGLLGGYTF. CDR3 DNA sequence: TGTGCCAGCAGCTCGTACACAGGCCTACTGGGTGGCTACACCTTC. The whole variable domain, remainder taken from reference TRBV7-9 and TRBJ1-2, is DTGVSQNPRHKITKRGQNVTFRCDPISEHNRLYWYRQTLGQGPEFLTYFQNEAQLEKSRLLSDRFSAERPKGSFSTLEIQRTEQGDSAMYLCASSSYTGLLGGYTFGSGTRLTVV.

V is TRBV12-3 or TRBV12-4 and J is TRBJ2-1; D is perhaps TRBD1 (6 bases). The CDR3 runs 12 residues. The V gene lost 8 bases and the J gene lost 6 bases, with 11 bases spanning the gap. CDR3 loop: CASVQGSNEQFF. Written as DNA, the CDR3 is TGTGCCAGCGTACAGGGATCCAATGAGCAGTTCTTC.

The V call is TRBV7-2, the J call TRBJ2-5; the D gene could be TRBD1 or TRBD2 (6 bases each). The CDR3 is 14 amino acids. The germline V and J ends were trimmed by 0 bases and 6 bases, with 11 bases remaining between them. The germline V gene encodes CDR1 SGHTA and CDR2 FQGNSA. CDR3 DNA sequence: TGTGCCAGCAGCTTAGCCGGGGGCGGGAAGACCCAGTACTTC. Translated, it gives CASSLAGGGKTQYF.

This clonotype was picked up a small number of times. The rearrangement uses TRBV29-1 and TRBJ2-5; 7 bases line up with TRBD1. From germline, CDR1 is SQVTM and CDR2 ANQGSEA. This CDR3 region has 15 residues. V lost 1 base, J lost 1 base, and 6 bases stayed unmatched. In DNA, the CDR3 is TGCAGCGTTGAAGGTACCAGGGGGACCCAAGAGACCCAGTACTTC. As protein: CSVEGTRGTQETQYF.

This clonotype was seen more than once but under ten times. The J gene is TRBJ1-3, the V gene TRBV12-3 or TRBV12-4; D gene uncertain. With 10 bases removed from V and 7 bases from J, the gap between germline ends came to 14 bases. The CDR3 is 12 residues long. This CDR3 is CATGPLANTIYF. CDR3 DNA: TGTGCCACTGGACCCCTGGCTAACACCATATATTTT.

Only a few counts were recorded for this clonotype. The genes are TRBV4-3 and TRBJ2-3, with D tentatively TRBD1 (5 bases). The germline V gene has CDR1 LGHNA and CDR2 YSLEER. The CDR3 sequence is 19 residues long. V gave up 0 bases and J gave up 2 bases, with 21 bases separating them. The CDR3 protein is CASSQDHYPQAPHTDTQYF. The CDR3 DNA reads TGCGCCAGCAGCCAAGATCACTATCCACAGGCCCCGCACACAGATACGCAGTATTTT.

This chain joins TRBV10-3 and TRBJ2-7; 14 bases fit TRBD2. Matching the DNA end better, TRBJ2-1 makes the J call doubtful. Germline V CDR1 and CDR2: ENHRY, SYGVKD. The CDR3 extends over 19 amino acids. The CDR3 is CAISAGLAGDPESYNEQFF. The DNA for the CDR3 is TGTGCCATCAGTGCGGGACTAGCGGGAGACCCCGAATCTTACAATGAGCAGTTCTTC.

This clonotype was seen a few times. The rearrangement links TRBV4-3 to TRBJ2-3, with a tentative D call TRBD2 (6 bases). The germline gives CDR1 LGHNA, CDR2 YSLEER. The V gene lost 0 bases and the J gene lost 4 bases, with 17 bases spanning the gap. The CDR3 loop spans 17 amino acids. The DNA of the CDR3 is TGCGCCAGCAGCCAAGAAGGAGGCGGGACGGGGGCAGATACGCAGTATTTT. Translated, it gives CASSQEGGGTGADTQYF.

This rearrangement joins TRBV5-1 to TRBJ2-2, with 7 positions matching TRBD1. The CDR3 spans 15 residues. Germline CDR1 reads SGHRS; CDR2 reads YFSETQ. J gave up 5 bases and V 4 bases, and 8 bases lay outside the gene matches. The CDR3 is CASSGGQRETGELFF. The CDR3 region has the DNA TGCGCCAGCAGCGGGGGACAGCGAGAAACCGGGGAGCTGTTTTTT. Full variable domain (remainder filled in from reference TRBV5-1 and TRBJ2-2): KAGVTQTPRYLIKTRGQQVTLSCSPISGHRSVSWYQQTPGQGLQFLFEYFSETQRNKGNFPGRFSGRQFSNSRSEMNVSTLELGDSALYLCASSGGQRETGELFFGEGSRLTVL.

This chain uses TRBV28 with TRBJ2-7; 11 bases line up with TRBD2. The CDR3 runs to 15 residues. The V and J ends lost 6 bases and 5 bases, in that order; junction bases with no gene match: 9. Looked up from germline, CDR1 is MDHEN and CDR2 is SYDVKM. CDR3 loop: CASRPPGLAVHEQYF. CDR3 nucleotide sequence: TGTGCCAGCAGGCCGCCGGGACTAGCGGTCCACGAGCAGTACTTC.

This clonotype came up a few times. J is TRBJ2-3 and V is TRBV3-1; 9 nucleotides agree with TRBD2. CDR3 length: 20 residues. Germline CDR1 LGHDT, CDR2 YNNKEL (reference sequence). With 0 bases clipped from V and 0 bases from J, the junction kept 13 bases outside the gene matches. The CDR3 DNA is TGTGCCAGCAGCCAAGAGGACGTAGGCGGGGGGGCGACAAGCACAGATACGCAGTATTTT. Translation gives CASSQEDVGGGATSTDTQYF.

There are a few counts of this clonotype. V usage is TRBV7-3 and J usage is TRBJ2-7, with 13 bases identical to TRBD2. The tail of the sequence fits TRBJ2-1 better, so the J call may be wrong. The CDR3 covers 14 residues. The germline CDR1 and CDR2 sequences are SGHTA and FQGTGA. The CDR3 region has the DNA TGTGCCAGCAGCAGGACTAGCGGGAGCAATGAGCAGTTCTTC. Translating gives CASSRTSGSNEQFF.

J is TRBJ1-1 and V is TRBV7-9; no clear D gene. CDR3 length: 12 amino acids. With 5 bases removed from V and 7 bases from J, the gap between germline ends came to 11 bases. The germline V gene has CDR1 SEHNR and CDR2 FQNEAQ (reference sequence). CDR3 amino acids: CASSQRTVEAFF. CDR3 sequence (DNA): TGTGCCAGCAGCCAGCGGACGGTTGAAGCTTTCTTT. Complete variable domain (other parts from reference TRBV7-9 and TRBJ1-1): DTGVSQNPRHKITKRGQNVTFRCDPISEHNRLYWYRQTLGQGPEFLTYFQNEAQLEKSRLLSDRFSAERPKGSFSTLEIQRTEQGDSAMYLCASSQRTVEAFFGQGTRLTVV.

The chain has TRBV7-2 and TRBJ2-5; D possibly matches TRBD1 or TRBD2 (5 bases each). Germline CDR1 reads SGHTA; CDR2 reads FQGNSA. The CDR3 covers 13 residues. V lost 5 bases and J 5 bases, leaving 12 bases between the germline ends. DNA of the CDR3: TGTGCCAGCAGCGTTGGGGGAAGCGAGACCCAGTACTTC. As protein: CASSVGGSETQYF.

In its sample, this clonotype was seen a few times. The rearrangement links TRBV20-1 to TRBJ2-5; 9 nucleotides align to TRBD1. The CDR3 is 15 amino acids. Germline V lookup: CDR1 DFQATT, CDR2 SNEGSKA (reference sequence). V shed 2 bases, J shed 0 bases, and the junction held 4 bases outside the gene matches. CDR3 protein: CSARRGQGDQETQYF. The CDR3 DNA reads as TGCAGTGCTAGAAGGGGACAGGGAGACCAAGAGACCCAGTACTTC.

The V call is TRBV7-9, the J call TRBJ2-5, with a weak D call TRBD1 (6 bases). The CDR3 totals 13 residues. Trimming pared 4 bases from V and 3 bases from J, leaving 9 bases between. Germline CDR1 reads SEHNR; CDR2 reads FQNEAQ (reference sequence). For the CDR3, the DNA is TGTGCCAGCAGCTGGACAGCGAAAGAGACCCAGTACTTC. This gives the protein CASSWTAKETQYF.

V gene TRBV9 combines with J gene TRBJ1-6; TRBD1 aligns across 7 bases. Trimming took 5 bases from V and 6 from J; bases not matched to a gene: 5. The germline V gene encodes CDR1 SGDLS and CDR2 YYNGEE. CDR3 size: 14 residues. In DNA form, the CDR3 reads TGTGCCAGCAGTCGGGACAGACTTAATTCACCCCTCCACTTT. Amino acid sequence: CASSRDRLNSPLHF.

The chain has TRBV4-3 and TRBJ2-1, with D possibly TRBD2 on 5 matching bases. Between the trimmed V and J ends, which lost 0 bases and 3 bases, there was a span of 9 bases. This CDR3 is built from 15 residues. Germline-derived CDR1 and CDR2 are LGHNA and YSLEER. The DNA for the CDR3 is TGCGCCAGCAGCCAAGAAAGAAGCGGCTACAATGAGCAGTTCTTC. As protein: CASSQERSGYNEQFF.

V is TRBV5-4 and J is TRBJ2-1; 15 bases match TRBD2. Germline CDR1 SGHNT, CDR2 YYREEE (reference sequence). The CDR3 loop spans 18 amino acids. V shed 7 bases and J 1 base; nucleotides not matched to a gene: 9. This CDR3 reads CASFPPGTSGRSYNEQFF. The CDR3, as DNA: TGTGCCAGCTTTCCACCCGGGACTAGCGGGAGGTCCTACAATGAGCAGTTCTTC.